The 23 T cell receptor beta chains in this list originate from one sample, sequenced in a study of shared clonotypes between healthy human individuals. The assay was immunoSEQ multiplex PCR, and TCRdb's table has in-frame clones only and misses some. Here the sample spans roughly 2.1 million clones, 85% to 95% being singletons. In the naive CD8 group, cells lacked CD45RO and were positively selected for CCR7, so terminally differentiated effector memory CD45RA+ cells were left out. Source material: naive CD8+ T cells from PBMCs. Receptors originate from a man aged 18 to 29 in good health. Some clones in this sample may be carry-over from other donors' samples.

The chain employs TRBV5-6 and TRBJ2-1; 13 bases line up with TRBD2. CDR3 size: 18 residues. The V and J ends lost 0 bases and 4 bases, in that order; junction bases with no gene match: 7. Per the germline V gene, CDR1 is SGHDT and CDR2 is YYEEEE. The CDR3 DNA is TGTGCCAGCAGCTTGGAACTAGCGGGAGGGAGTAAGTACAATGAGCAGTTCTTC. Amino acid sequence: CASSLELAGGSKYNEQFF.

The chain couples TRBV30 to TRBJ1-4; D gene ambiguous. V shed 3 bases and J shed 4 bases, with 27 bases lying between them. Germline CDR1 and CDR2: GTSNPN and SVGIG (reference sequence). The CDR3 sequence is 19 residues long. CDR3 amino acids: CAWSLTPGSFPVLNEKLFF. As DNA, the CDR3 is TGTGCCTGGAGCCTAACTCCTGGCAGTTTCCCCGTCCTTAATGAAAAACTGTTTTTT.

This chain connects TRBV18 to TRBJ1-1; perhaps TRBD1 as D (5 bases). This CDR3 is built from 15 residues. Trimming removed 3 bases at V and 0 bases at J, with 11 bases between. Germline V gives CDR1 KGHSH, CDR2 LQKENI. The CDR3: CASSPEGYMNTEAFF. In DNA, the CDR3 is TGTGCCAGCTCACCCGAGGGGTATATGAACACTGAAGCTTTCTTT.

V gene TRBV4-1 combines with J gene TRBJ2-3; D is unclear. V was shortened by 1 base and J by 4 bases, with 6 bases between the two germline ends. This CDR3 has 13 residues. Germline assignment: CDR1 MGHRA and CDR2 YSYEKL. CDR3 amino acids: CASSQVVADTQYF. For the CDR3, the DNA is TGCGCCAGCAGCCAAGTGGTTGCAGATACGCAGTATTTT.

The chain is built from TRBV10-2 and TRBJ1-5; the match to TRBD1 covers 7 bases. V was clipped by 5 bases and J by 4 bases; unmatched bases: 8. CDR3 size: 15 residues. CDR1 WSHSY and CDR2 SAAADI come from the germline V gene. The CDR3 coding sequence is TGCGCCAGCAGTTCTCCCGGGACAGAAAATCAGCCCCAGCATTTT. Protein product: CASSSPGTENQPQHF.

The chain is built from TRBV19 and TRBJ2-6; D uncertain. CDR3 length equals 13 residues. Per the germline V gene, CDR1 is LNHDA and CDR2 is SQIVND (reference sequence). V shed 7 bases and J shed 1 base, with 5 bases lying between them. The CDR3 loop reads CASTPSGANVLTF. The CDR3, as DNA: TGTGCCAGTACCCCATCTGGGGCCAACGTCCTGACTTTC. Full variable domain (missing parts from reference TRBV19 and TRBJ2-6): DGGITQSPKYLFRKEGQNVTLSCEQNLNHDAMYWYRQDPGQGLRLIYYSQIVNDFQKGDIAEGYSVSREKKESFPLTVTSAQKNPTAFYLCASTPSGANVLTFGAGSRLTVL.

The chain couples TRBV5-1 to TRBJ2-7; the match to TRBD2 covers 13 bases. Trimming removed 0 bases from V and 4 bases from J; junction bases left unmatched: 4. CDR3 length: 16 residues. Germline V CDR1 and CDR2: SGHRS, YFSETQ. This chain's CDR3 is CASSLAKTSGGYEQYF. CDR3 sequence (DNA): TGCGCCAGCAGCTTGGCCAAGACTAGCGGGGGGTACGAGCAGTACTTC.

The V and J genes are TRBV10-3 and TRBJ1-2; 7 nucleotides agree with TRBD1. The CDR3 extends over 11 amino acids. V lost 8 bases, J lost 8 bases, and 5 bases stayed unmatched. Germline V lookup: CDR1 ENHRY, CDR2 SYGVKD. The CDR3 loop is CAISTGIGYTF. In nucleotides, the CDR3 is TGTGCCATCTCGACAGGGATCGGCTACACCTTC.

This clone was recorded only once. This chain links TRBV28 with TRBJ1-5, with 7 bases identical to TRBD1. Germline V gene data show CDR1 as MDHEN and CDR2 as SYDVKM. Trimming cost V 2 bases and J 3 bases; bases outside gene matches: 13. The CDR3 consists of 18 residues. The CDR3 region has the DNA TGTGCCAGCAGTTTAAGGGCAGGGGGTATGGTATTCAATCAGCCCCAGCATTTT. It is translated as CASSLRAGGMVFNQPQHF.

The chain recombines TRBV6-1 with TRBJ1-2; the D is unclear. Germline-derived CDR1 and CDR2 are MNHNS and SASEGT. The CDR3 length is 10 residues. V gave up 6 bases and J gave up 3 bases, with 2 bases separating them. CDR3: CASSYYGYTF. The CDR3 nucleotides are TGTGCCAGCAGCTACTATGGCTACACCTTC.

The gene calls are TRBV11-2 and TRBJ2-1; 12 positions match TRBD2. The CDR3 runs 19 residues. Germline V gene data show CDR1 as SGHAT and CDR2 as FQNNGV. V was pared by 3 bases and J by 3 bases, with 12 bases of the junction left unmatched. The CDR3 region is CASSFQPETSGGYYNEQFF. Here the CDR3 DNA reads TGTGCCAGCAGCTTTCAACCGGAGACTAGCGGGGGTTACTACAATGAGCAGTTCTTC.

Turning to this clone: Other DNA sequences within the sample encode an identical CDR3. J is TRBJ1-1 and V is TRBV5-1; 7 nucleotides line up with TRBD1. With V trimmed by 1 base and J by 2 bases, 2 bases remained unmatched. The germline V gene encodes CDR1 SGHRS and CDR2 YFSETQ. This CDR3 region has 14 residues. CDR3 sequence reads: CASSLTGANTEAFF. The CDR3 DNA reads as TGCGCCAGCAGCTTGACAGGGGCCAACACTGAAGCTTTCTTT.

The chain joins TRBV9 to TRBJ2-7; 8 positions match TRBD1. The V segment lost 0 bases and the J segment 13 bases; nucleotides outside the gene matches: 6. The CDR3 length is 12 residues. From germline, CDR1 is SGDLS and CDR2 YYNGEE. The CDR3 here is CASSVAGGPPYF. The CDR3 bases are TGTGCCAGCAGCGTAGCAGGGGGCCCCCCCTACTTC.

CDR3 region: CASSPGGSGRAYNEQFF. The CDR3 DNA follows: TGTGCCAGCAGCCCGGGAGGAAGCGGGAGGGCCTACAATGAGCAGTTCTTC. V and J are TRBV5-4 and TRBJ2-1, with 10 bases aligning to TRBD2. Per germline, CDR1 SGHNT and CDR2 YYREEE (reference sequence). This CDR3 contains 17 residues. The V gene end was trimmed by 4 bases and the J gene end by 2 bases; junction bases not matched to a gene: 9.

The chain joins TRBV19 to TRBJ2-3; TRBD1 matches 8 bases. V lost 5 bases, J lost 2 bases, and 12 bases stayed unmatched. This CDR3 has 17 amino acids. Germline V gene sequence: CDR1 LNHDA, CDR2 SQIVND (reference sequence). CDR3 DNA: TGTGCCAGTAGTCCTTCCGGGACAGGCGGATACACAGATACGCAGTATTTT. Its protein is CASSPSGTGGYTDTQYF.

The chain recombines TRBV19 with TRBJ2-3, with D hard to call. V gave up 7 bases and J gave up 0 bases, with 11 bases separating them. The CDR3 sequence is 14 residues long. Looked up from germline, CDR1 is LNHDA and CDR2 is SQIVND (reference sequence). The CDR3 spells CASTARKSTDTQYF. The CDR3, as DNA: TGTGCCAGTACCGCCCGGAAGAGCACAGATACGCAGTATTTT.

The J gene is TRBJ2-1, the V gene TRBV13; 7 bases line up with TRBD2. The V and J ends lost 5 bases and 8 bases, in that order; junction bases with no gene match: 15. The CDR3 totals 16 residues. Germline CDR1 reads PRHDT; CDR2 reads FYEKMQ (reference sequence). This CDR3 reads CASSPSVRAGGDEQFF. CDR3 in DNA: TGTGCCAGCAGCCCATCAGTACGGGCTGGGGGGGATGAGCAGTTCTTC.

This clone was seen a handful of times. This chain uses TRBV2 with TRBJ2-1; D is undetermined. This CDR3 has 12 amino acids. The V end was cut by 3 bases, the J end by 9 bases, with 9 bases between. In germline, CDR1 is SNHLY, CDR2 FYNNEI. CDR3 protein: CASSEPTPEQFF. The CDR3 nucleotides are TGTGCCAGCAGTGAGCCGACTCCTGAGCAGTTCTTC.

The rearrangement joins TRBV29-1 to TRBJ2-3; 11 nucleotides align to TRBD2. Germline V gene data show CDR1 as SQVTM and CDR2 as ANQGSEA. The CDR3 is made up of 15 amino acids. The V gene end was trimmed by 0 bases and the J gene end by 4 bases; junction bases not matched to a gene: 3. The chain's CDR3 is CSVEELAGVADTQYF. In nucleotides, the CDR3 is TGCAGCGTTGAAGAACTAGCGGGAGTAGCAGATACGCAGTATTTT.

The rearrangement joins TRBV5-1 to TRBJ2-3; D is unresolved. The CDR3 is 13 amino acids. V lost 4 bases and J lost 3, with 9 bases in between. CDR1 and CDR2 (germline): SGHRS, YFSETQ. The CDR3 here is CASSIGRTDTQYF. CDR3 nucleotides: TGCGCCAGCAGCATCGGACGGACAGATACGCAGTATTTT.

As regards this clone: At the DNA level, this CDR3 is encoded by other sequences in the same sample as well. This chain uses TRBV9 with TRBJ2-1, with D unresolved. V was trimmed by 5 bases and J by 10 bases, leaving 10 bases between them. The CDR3 is 11 amino acids. Germline CDR1 and CDR2: SGDLS and YYNGEE. The CDR3 nucleotides read TGTGCCAGCAGTCCCGGAGCCGAGCAGTTCTTC. Translation gives CASSPGAEQFF. The full variable domain, its missing parts supplied by reference TRBV9 and TRBJ2-1, is DSGVTQTPKHLITATGQRVTLRCSPRSGDLSVYWYQQSLDQGLQFLIQYYNGEERAKGNILERFSAQQFPDLHSELNLSSLELGDSALYFCASSPGAEQFFGPGTRLTVL.

As to this clone: Other DNA sequences of this sample code for an identical CDR3. The V call is TRBV7-9, the J call TRBJ2-2; no reliable D call. CDR3 length equals 13 residues. Germline V gene data show CDR1 as SEHNR and CDR2 as FQNEAQ (reference sequence). V lost 5 bases and J lost 0, with 4 bases in between. The CDR3 DNA is TGTGCCAGCAGCCTACCGAACACCGGGGAGCTGTTTTTT. Translation: CASSLPNTGELFF. The full variable domain, in which reference TRBV7-9 and TRBJ2-2 provide the parts outside the CDR3, is DTGVSQNPRHKITKRGQNVTFRCDPISEHNRLYWYRQTLGQGPEFLTYFQNEAQLEKSRLLSDRFSAERPKGSFSTLEIQRTEQGDSAMYLCASSLPNTGELFFGEGSRLTVL.

J is TRBJ2-2 and V is TRBV28, with D uncertain. The V gene lost 11 bases and the J gene lost 8 bases, with 9 bases spanning the gap. The CDR3 is made up of 10 amino acids. Germline V gene data show CDR1 as MDHEN and CDR2 as SYDVKM. The CDR3 sequence is CAETLGELFF. DNA for the CDR3: TGTGCCGAGACTCTAGGGGAGCTGTTTTTT. The full variable domain, with the rest looked up from reference TRBV28 and TRBJ2-2, is DVKVTQSSRYLVKRTGEKVFLECVQDMDHENMFWYRQDPGLGLRLIYFSYDVKMKEKGDIPEGYSVSREKKERFSLILESASTNQTSMYLCAETLGELFFGEGSRLTVL.